This TCR beta chain came from a study of T cell changes during pregnancy in multiple sclerosis. V was shortened by 4 bases and J by 2 bases, with 12 bases between the two germline ends. The CDR3 totals 14 residues. Germline CDR1 MGHRA, CDR2 YSYEKL. Method: immunoSEQ multiplex PCR; TCRdb's copy keeps in-frame clones and lacks some. The data contain some 77,000 clones, 70% to 90% of them singletons. The sample holds one count of this clone. The source material was peripheral blood, sampled before pregnancy. The origin of this receptor is a female donor with multiple sclerosis, enrolled in a pregnancy study. The chain carries TRBV4-1 and TRBJ2-7, with D maybe TRBD2 (5 bases). Written as DNA, the CDR3 is TGCGCCAGCAGCCCTCCCGGACTTCCCTACGAGCAGTACTTC. Its protein is CASSPPGLPYEQYF.